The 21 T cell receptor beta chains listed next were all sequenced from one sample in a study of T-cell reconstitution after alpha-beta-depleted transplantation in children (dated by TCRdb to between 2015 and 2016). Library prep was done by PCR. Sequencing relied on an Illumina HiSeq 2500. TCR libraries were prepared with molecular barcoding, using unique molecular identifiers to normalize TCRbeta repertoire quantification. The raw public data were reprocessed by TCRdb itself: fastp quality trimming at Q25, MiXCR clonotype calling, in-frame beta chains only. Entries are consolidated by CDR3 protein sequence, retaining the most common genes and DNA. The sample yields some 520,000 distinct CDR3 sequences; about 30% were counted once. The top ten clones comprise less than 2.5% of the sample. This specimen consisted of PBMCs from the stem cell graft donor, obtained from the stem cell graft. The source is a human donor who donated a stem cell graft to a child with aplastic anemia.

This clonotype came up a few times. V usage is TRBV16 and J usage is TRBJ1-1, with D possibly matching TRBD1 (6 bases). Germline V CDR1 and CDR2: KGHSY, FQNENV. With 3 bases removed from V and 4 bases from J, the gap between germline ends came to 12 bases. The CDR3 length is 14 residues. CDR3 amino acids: CASSHRQAATEAFF. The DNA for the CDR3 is TGTGCCAGCAGCCACCGACAGGCGGCCACTGAAGCTTTCTTT.

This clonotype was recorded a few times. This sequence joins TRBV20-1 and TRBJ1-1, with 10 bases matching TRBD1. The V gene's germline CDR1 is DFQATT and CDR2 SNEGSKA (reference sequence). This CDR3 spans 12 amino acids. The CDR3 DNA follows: TGCGGTCGACAGGGGGCTGGGACTGAAGCTTTCTTT. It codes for CGRQGAGTEAFF.

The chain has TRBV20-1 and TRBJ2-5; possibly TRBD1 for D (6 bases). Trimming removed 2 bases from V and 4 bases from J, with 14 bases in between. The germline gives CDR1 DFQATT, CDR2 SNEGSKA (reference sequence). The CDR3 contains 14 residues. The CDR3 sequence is CSARKDSKAETQYF. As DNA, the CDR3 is TGCAGTGCTAGAAAGGACAGCAAGGCAGAGACCCAGTACTTC.

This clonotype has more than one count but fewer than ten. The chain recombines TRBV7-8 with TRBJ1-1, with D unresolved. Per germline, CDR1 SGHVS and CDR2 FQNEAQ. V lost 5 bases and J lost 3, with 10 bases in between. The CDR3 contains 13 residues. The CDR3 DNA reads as TGTGCCAGCAGCGAGACCGGGGACACTGAAGCTTTCTTT. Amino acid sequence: CASSETGDTEAFF.

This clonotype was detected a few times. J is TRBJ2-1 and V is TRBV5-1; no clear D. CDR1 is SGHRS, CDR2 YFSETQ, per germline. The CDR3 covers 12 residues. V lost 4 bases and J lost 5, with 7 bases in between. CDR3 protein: CASSAQNNEQFF. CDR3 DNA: TGCGCCAGCAGCGCCCAAAACAATGAGCAGTTCTTC.

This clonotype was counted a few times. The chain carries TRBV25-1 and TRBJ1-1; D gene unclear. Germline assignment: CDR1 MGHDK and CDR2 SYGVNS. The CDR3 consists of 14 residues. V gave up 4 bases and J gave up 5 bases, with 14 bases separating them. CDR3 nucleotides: TGTGCCAGCAGTGTCGCTGGGCGGAGGACTGAAGCTTTCTTT. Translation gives CASSVAGRRTEAFF.

The CDR3 nucleotides read TGCAGTGCTCCTGCCGGACTAGCGGAAGAGACCCAGTACTTC. Protein sequence: CSAPAGLAEETQYF. V gene TRBV20-1 combines with J gene TRBJ2-5; 10 positions match TRBD2. The CDR3 is 14 residues long. Germline CDR1 DFQATT, CDR2 SNEGSKA (reference sequence). V gave up 5 bases and J gave up 3 bases; unmatched junction bases: 6.

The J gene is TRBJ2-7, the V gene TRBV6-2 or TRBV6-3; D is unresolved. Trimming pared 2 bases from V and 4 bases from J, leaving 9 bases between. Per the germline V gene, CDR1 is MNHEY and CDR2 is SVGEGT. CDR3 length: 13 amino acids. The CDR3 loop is CASSYGPVYEQYV. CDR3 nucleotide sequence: TGTGCCAGCAGTTACGGGCCCGTTTACGAGCAGTACGTC.

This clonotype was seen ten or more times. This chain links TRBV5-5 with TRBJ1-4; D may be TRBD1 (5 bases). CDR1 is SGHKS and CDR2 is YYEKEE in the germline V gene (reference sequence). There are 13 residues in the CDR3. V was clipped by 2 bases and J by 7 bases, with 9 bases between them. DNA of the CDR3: TGTGCCAGCAGCTTAGTGGGGGGTGAAAAACTGTTTTTT. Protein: CASSLVGGEKLFF.

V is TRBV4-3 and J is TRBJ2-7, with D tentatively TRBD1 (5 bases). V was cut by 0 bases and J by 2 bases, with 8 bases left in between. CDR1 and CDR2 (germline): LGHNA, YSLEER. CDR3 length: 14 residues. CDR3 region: CASSQDLGAYEQYF. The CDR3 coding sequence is TGCGCCAGCAGCCAAGATCTAGGGGCCTACGAGCAGTACTTC.

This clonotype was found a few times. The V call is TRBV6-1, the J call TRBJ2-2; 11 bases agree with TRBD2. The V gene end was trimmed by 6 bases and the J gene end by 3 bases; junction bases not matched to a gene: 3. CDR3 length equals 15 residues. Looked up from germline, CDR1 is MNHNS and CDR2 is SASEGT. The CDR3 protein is CASSRLAGHTGELFF. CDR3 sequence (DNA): TGTGCCAGCAGCCGACTAGCGGGACACACCGGGGAGCTGTTTTTT.

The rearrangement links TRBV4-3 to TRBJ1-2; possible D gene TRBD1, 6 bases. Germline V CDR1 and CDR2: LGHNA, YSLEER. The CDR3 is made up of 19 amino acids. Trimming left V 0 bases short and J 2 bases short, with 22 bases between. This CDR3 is CASSQDPPIQGLANYGYTF. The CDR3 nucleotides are TGCGCCAGCAGCCAAGATCCCCCGATACAGGGCTTGGCCAACTATGGCTACACCTTC.

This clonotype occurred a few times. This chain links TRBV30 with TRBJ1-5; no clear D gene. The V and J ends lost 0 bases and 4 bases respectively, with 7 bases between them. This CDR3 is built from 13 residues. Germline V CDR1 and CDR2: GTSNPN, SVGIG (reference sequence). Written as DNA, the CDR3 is TGTGCCTGGAGTGTACGGGGTAATCAGCCCCAGCATTTT. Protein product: CAWSVRGNQPQHF.

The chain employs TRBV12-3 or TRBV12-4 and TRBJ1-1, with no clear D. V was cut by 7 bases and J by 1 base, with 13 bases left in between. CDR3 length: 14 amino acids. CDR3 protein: CASKKTGRNTEAFF. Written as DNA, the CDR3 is TGTGCCAGCAAAAAGACGGGGAGGAACACTGAAGCTTTCTTT.

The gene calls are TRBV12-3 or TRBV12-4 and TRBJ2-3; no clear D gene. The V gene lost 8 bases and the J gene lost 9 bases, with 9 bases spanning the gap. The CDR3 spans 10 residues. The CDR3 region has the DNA TGTGCCAGCGGTGTAGGGACGCAGTATTTT. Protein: CASGVGTQYF.

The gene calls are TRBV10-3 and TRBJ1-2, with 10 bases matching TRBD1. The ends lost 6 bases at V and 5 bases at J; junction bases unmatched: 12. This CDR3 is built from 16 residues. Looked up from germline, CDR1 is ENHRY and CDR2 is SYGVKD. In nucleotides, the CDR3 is TGTGCCATCAGGACAGGGGGCGCGGAAGACCTATATGGCTACACCTTC. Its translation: CAIRTGGAEDLYGYTF.

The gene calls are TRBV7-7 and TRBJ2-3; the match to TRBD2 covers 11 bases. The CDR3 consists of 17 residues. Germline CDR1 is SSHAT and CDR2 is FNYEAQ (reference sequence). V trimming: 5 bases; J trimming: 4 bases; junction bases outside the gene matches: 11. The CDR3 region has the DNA TGTGCCAGCAGCCAAAGCCCACTAGCGGGAGTCGCAGATACGCAGTATTTT. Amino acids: CASSQSPLAGVADTQYF.

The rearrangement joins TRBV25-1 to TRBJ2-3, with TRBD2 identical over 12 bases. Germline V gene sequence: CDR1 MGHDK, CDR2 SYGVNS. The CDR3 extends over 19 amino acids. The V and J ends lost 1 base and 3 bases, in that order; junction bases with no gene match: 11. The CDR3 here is CASSEFGLAGSLGTDTQYF. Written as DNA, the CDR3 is TGTGCCAGCAGTGAATTCGGACTAGCGGGGTCCTTGGGTACAGATACGCAGTATTTT.

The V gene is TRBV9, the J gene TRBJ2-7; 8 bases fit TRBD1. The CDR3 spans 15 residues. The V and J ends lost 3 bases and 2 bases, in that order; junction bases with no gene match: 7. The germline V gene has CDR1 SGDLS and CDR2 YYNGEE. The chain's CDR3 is CASSEYPGQAYEQYF. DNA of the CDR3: TGTGCCAGCAGCGAATATCCGGGACAGGCCTACGAGCAGTACTTC. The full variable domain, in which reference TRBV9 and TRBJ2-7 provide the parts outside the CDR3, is DSGVTQTPKHLITATGQRVTLRCSPRSGDLSVYWYQQSLDQGLQFLIQYYNGEERAKGNILERFSAQQFPDLHSELNLSSLELGDSALYFCASSEYPGQAYEQYFGPGTRLTVT.

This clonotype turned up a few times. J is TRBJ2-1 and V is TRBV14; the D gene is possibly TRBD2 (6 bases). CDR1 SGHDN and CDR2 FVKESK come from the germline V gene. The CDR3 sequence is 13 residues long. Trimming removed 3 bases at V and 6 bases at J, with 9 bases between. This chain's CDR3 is CASSQGLLNEQFF. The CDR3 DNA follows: TGTGCCAGCAGCCAGGGACTCCTCAATGAGCAGTTCTTC. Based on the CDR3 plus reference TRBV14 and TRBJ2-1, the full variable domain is EAGVTQFPSHSVIEKGQTVTLRCDPISGHDNLYWYRRVMGKEIKFLLHFVKESKQDESGMPNNRFLAERTGGTYSTLKVQPAELEDSGVYFCASSQGLLNEQFFGPGTRLTVL.

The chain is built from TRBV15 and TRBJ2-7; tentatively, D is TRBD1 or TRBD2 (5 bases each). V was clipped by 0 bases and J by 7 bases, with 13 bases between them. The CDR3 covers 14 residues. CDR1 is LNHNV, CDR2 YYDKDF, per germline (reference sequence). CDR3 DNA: TGTGCCACCAGCAGAGAACGGGGACCTCAGGAGCAGTACGTC. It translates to CATSRERGPQEQYV.